The clone carrying this T cell receptor beta chain has at least ten counts. Germline CDR1 and CDR2: SGHTA and FQGNSA. There are 12 residues in the CDR3. Deletions cut 4 bases from V and 3 bases from J, with 6 bases between. Using constant-segment primers, 5'RACE produced TCR alpha and TCR beta cDNA libraries carrying sample barcodes and UMIs. From the 5' RACE reads, TCRdb called clonotypes with MiXCR, one entry per CDR3 protein. Of 300,000 to 400,000 distinct CDR3 sequences listed, about 16% are singletons. The source of the sample is a study of T-cell memory formation after mild COVID-19. The J gene is TRBJ2-5, the V gene TRBV7-2; D not resolved. The receptor comes from a man between 18 and 35 years old who had mild COVID-19 (a few samples of this study predate the infection). Cell type and time point are not known. The sequenced material came from PBMCs or a T cell subset sorted from them (not recorded which). CDR3 coding DNA: TGTGCCAGCAGCTCACAGAAAGAGACCCAGTACTTC. It specifies CASSSQKETQYF.